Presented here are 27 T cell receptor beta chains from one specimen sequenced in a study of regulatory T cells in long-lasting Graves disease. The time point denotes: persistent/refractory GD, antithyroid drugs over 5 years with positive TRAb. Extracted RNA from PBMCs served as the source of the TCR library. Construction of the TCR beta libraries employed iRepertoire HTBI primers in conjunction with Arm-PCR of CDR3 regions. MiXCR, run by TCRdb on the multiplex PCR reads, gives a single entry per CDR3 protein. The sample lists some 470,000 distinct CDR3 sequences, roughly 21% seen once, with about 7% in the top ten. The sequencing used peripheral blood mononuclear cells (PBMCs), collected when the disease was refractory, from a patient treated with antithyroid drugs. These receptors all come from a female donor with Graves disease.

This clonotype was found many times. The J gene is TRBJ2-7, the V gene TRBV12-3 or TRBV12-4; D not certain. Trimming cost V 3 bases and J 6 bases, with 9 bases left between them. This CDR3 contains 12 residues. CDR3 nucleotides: TGTGCCAGCAGTTTTTGGGGTTCCGAGCAGTACTTC. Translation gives CASSFWGSEQYF.

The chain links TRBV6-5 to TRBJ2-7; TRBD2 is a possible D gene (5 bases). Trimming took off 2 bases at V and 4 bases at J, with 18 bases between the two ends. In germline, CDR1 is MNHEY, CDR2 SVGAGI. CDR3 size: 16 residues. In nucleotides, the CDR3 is TGTGCCAGCAGTTACATCTATGGGCCAGCGGCTTACGAGCAGTACTTC. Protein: CASSYIYGPAAYEQYF.

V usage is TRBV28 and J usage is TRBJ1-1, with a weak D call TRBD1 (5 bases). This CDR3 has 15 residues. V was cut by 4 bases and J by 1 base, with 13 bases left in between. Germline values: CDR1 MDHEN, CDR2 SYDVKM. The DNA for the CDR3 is TGTGCCAGCAGTTCCGGGACGCCGAGGAACACTGAAGCTTTCTTT. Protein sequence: CASSSGTPRNTEAFF. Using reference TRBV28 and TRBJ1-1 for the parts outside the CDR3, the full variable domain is DVKVTQSSRYLVKRTGEKVFLECVQDMDHENMFWYRQDPGLGLRLIYFSYDVKMKEKGDIPEGYSVSREKKERFSLILESASTNQTSMYLCASSSGTPRNTEAFFGQGTRLTVV.

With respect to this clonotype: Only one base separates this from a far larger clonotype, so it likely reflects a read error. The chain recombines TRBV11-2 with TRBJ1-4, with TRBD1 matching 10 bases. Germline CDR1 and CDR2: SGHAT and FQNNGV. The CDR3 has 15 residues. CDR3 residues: CASSFDRGQDEKLCF. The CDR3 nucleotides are TGTGCCAGCAGTTTCGACAGGGGGCAGGATGAAAAACTGTGTTTT.

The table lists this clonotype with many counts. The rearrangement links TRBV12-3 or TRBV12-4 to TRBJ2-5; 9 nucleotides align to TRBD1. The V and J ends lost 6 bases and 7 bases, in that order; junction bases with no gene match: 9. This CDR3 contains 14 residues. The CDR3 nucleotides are TGTGCCAGCAGCGACCAGGGACAGGGAGGGACCCAGTACTTC. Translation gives CASSDQGQGGTQYF.

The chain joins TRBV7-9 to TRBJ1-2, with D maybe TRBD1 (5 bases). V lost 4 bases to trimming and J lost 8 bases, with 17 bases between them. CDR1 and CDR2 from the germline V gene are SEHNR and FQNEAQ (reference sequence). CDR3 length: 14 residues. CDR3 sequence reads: CASSSAGDALGYTF. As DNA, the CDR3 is TGTGCCAGCAGCTCGGCGGGGGACGCTCTGGGCTACACCTTC. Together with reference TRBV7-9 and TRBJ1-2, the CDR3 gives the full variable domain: DTGVSQNPRHKITKRGQNVTFRCDPISEHNRLYWYRQTLGQGPEFLTYFQNEAQLEKSRLLSDRFSAERPKGSFSTLEIQRTEQGDSAMYLCASSSAGDALGYTFGSGTRLTVV.

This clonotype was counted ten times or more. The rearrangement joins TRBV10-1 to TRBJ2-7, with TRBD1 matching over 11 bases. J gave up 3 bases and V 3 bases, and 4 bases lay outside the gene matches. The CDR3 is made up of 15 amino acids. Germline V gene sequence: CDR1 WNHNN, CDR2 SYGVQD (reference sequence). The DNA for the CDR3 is TGCGCCAGCAGTGAAGGGGGGACAGGGGGCTACGAGCAGTACTTC. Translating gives CASSEGGTGGYEQYF.

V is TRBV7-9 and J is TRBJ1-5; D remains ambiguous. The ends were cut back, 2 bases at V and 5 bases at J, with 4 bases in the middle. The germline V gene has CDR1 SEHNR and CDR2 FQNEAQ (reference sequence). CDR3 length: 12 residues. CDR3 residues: CASSLSYQPQHF. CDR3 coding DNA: TGTGCCAGCAGCTTATCGTATCAGCCCCAGCATTTT.

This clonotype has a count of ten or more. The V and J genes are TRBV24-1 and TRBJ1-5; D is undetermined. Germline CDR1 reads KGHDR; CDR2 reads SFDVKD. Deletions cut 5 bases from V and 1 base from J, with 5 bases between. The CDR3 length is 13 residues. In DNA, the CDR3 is TGTGCCACCAGTGGGGGAAGCAATCAGCCCCAGCATTTT. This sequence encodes CATSGGSNQPQHF.

The CDR3 spells CSARQGGYGYTF. CDR3 bases: TGCAGTGCTAGACAGGGAGGCTATGGCTACACCTTC. The chain employs TRBV20-1 and TRBJ1-2, with a possible D match to TRBD1 (5 bases). The CDR3 consists of 12 residues. Trimming removed 2 bases at V and 4 bases at J, with 8 bases between. Germline V CDR1 and CDR2: DFQATT, SNEGSKA (reference sequence).

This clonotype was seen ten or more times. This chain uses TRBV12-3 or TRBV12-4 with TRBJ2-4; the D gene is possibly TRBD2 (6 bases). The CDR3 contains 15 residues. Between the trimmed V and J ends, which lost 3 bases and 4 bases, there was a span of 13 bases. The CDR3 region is CASSFGGRAKNIQYF. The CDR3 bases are TGTGCCAGCAGTTTCGGGGGACGAGCAAAAAACATTCAGTACTTC.

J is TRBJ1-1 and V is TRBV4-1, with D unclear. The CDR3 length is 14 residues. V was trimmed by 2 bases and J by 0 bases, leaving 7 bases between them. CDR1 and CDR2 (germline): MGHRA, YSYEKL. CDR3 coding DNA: TGCGCCAGCAGCCAACGGCCGTTGAACACTGAAGCTTTCTTT. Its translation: CASSQRPLNTEAFF.

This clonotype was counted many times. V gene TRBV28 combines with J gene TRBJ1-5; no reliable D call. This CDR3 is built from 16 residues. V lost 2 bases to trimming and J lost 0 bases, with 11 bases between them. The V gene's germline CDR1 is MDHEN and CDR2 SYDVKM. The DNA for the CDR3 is TGTGCCAGCAGTTTAAACGCAGGATATAGCAATCAGCCCCAGCATTTT. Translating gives CASSLNAGYSNQPQHF.

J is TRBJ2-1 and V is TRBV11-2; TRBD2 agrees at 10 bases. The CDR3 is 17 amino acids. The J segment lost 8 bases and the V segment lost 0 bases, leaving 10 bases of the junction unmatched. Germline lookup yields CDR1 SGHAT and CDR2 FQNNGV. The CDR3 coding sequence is TGTGCCAGCAGCTTAGATGAGCTAGCGGGGGCCGGGGATGAGCAGTTCTTC. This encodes CASSLDELAGAGDEQFF.

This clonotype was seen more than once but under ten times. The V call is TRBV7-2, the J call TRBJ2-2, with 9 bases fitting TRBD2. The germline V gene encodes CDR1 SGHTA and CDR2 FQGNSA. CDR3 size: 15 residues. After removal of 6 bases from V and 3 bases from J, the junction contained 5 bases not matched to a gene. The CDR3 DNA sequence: TGTGCCAGCAGGGGCGGGGGGGTAGACACCGGGGAGCTGTTTTTT. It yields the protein CASRGGGVDTGELFF.

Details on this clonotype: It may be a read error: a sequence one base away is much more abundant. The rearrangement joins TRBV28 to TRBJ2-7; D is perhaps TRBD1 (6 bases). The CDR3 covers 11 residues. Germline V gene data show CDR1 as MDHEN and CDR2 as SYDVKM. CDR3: CASGQYYEQCF. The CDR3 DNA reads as TGTGCTTCAGGACAGTACTACGAGCAGTGCTTC.

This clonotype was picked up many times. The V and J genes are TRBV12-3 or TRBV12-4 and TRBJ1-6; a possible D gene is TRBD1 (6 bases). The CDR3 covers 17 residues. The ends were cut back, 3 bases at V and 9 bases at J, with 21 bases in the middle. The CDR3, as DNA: TGTGCCAGCAGTTTCCTTTTAGCCCGGGACAATCCTTCACCCCTCCACTTT. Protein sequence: CASSFLLARDNPSPLHF.

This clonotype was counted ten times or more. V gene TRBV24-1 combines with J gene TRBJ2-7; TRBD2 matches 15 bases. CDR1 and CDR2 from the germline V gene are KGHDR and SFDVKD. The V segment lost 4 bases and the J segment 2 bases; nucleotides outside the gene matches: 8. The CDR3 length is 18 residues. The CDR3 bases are TGTGCCACCAGTGACTCCGGGACTAGCGGGAGGCAAACCTACGAGCAGTACTTC. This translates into CATSDSGTSGRQTYEQYF.

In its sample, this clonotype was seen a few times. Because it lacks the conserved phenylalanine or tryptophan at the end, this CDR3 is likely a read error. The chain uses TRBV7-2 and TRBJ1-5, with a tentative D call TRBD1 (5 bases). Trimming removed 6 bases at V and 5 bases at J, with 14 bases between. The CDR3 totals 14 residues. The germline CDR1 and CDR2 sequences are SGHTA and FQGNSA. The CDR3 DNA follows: TGTGCCAGCAGTCCGCCCGGGGGATATCAGCCCCAGCATTCT. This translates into CASSPPGGYQPQHS.

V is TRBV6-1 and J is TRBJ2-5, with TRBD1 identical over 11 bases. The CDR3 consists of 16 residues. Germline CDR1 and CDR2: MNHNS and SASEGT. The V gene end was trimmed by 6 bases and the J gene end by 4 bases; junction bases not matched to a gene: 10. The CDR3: CASSPWGQGVGETQYF. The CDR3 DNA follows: TGTGCCAGCAGCCCCTGGGGACAGGGGGTTGGAGAGACCCAGTACTTC.

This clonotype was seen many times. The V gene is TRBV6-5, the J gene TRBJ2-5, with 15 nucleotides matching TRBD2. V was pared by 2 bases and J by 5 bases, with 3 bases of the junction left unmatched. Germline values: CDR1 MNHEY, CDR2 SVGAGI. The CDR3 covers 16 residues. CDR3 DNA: TGTGCCAGCAGTTACGGGGGACTAGCGGGAGGTGAGACCCAGTACTTC. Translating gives CASSYGGLAGGETQYF.

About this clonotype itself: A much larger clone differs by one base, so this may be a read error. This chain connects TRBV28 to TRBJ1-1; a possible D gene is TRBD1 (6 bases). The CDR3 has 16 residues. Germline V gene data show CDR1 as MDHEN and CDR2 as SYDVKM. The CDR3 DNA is TGTGTCAGCAGTTTAACGCCCGGCCGAGGGGGCACTGAAGCTTTCTTT. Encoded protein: CVSSLTPGRGGTEAFF.

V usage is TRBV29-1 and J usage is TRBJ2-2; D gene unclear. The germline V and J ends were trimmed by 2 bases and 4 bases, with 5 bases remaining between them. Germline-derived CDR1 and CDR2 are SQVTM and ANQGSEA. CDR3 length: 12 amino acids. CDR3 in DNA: TGCAGCGTTGAACTCGTCACCGGGGAGCTGTTTTTT. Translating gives CSVELVTGELFF.

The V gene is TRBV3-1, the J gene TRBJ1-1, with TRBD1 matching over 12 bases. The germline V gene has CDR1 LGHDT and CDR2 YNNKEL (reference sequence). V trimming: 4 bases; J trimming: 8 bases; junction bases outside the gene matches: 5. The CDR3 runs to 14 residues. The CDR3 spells CASSPGTGGEEAFF. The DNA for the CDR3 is TGTGCCAGCAGCCCCGGGACAGGGGGCGAGGAAGCTTTCTTT.

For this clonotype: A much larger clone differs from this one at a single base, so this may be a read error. CDR3 in amino acids: CASSLYGGTGGLFF. DNA for the CDR3: TGTGCCAGCAGTTTATATGGAGGCACCGGGGGGCTGTTTTTT. This sequence joins TRBV28 and TRBJ2-2, with D perhaps TRBD2 (6 bases). CDR3 length: 14 residues. Per the germline V gene, CDR1 is MDHEN and CDR2 is SYDVKM.

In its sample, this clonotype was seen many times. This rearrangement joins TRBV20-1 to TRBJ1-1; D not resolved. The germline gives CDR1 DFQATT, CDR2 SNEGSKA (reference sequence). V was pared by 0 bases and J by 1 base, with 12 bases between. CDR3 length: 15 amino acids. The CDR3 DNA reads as TGCAGTGCTAGAGACAGTAGTTGGGGGAACACTGAAGCTTTCTTT. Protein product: CSARDSSWGNTEAFF.

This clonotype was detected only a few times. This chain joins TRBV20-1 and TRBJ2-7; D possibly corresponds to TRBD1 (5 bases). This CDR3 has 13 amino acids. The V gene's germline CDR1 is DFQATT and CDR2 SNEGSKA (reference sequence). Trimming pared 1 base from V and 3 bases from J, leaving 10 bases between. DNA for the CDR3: TGCAGTGCTAGAGGGGAAGGGGACTACGAGCAGTACTTC. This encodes CSARGEGDYEQYF.